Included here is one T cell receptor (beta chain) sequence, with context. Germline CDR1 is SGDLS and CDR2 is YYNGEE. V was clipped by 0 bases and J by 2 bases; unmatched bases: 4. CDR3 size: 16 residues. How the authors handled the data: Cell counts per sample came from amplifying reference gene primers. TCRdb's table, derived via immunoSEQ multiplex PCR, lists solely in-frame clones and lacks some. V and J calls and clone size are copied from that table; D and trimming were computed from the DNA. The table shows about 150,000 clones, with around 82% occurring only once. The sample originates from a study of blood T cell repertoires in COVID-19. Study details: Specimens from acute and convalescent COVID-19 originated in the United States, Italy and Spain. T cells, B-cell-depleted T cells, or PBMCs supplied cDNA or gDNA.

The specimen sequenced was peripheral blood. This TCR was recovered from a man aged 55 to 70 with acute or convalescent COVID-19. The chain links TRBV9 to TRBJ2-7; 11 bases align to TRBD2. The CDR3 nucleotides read TGTGCCAGCAGCGTAGACGGGACTAGCGGAGCCTACGAGCAGTACTTC. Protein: CASSVDGTSGAYEQYF.